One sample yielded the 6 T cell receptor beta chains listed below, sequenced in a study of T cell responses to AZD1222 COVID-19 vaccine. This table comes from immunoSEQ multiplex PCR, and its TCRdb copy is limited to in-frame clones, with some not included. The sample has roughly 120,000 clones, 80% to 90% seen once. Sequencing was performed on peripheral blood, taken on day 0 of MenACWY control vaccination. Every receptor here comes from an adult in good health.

The CDR3 sequence is CASSTRQQGGEKLFF. CDR3 DNA sequence: TGTGCCAGCAGTACACGACAACAAGGGGGGGAAAAACTGTTTTTT. The rearrangement links TRBV28 to TRBJ1-4; a possible D gene is TRBD1 (6 bases). The CDR3 loop spans 15 amino acids. CDR1 MDHEN and CDR2 SYDVKM come from the germline V gene. V dropped 5 bases and J dropped 8 bases, with 18 bases sitting between them.

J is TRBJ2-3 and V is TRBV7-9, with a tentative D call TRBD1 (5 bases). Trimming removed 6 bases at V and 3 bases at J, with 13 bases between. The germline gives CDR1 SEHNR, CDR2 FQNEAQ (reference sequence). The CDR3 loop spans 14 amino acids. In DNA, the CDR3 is TGTGCCAGCAGTCTAGGACACGCAACAGATACGCAGTATTTT. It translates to CASSLGHATDTQYF.

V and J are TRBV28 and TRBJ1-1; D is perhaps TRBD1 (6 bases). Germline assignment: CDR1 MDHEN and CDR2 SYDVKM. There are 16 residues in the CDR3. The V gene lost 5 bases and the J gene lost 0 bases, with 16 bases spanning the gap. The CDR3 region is CASSITGLGMNTEAFF. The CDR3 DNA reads TGTGCCAGCAGTATTACAGGGTTGGGAATGAACACTGAAGCTTTCTTT.

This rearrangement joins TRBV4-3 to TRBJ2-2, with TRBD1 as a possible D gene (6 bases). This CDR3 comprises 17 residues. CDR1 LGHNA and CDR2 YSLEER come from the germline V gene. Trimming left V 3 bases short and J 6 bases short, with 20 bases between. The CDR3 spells CASSHQARKTGSGELFF. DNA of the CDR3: TGCGCCAGCAGCCACCAGGCTAGGAAGACAGGTTCCGGGGAGCTGTTTTTT.

The CDR3 region has the DNA TGTGCCAGCAGCTTAGGCGCAGACAGAGATTTCAATCAGCCCCAGCATTTT. Its protein is CASSLGADRDFNQPQHF. The J gene is TRBJ1-5, the V gene TRBV7-6; a possible D gene is TRBD1 (5 bases). The germline V and J ends were trimmed by 1 base and 3 bases, with 16 bases remaining between them. CDR1 and CDR2 from the germline V gene are SGHVS and FNYEAQ. The CDR3 is made up of 17 amino acids.

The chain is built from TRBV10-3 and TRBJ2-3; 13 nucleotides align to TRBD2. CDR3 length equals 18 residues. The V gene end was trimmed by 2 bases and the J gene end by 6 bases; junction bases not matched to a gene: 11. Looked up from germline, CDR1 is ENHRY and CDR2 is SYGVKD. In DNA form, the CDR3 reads TGTGCCATCAGTGAGGGTGGGACTAGCGGGACGCCTCGGGATACGCAGTATTTT. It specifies CAISEGGTSGTPRDTQYF.